Given below is one T cell receptor (beta chain) in context. Antigen unknown. V shed 0 bases and J shed 3 bases, with 12 bases lying between them. The CDR3 runs to 15 residues. The V gene's germline CDR1 is SGHNT and CDR2 YENEEA. This record comes from a study of graft-versus-host responses after intestinal transplantation. Study at large: The study gave all recipients anti-thymocyte globulin induction, then tacrolimus and steroids for approximately three years.

Broader study findings: Recipient bone marrow held GvH clones, some seen earlier in ileum or blood.

The method was immunoSEQ multiplex PCR; TCRdb's version includes in-frame clones alone and lacks a portion of them. Altogether tens of thousands of clones are present, about 94% being singletons, with the ten largest covering about 0.2%. The source is a human donor who was the organ donor for an intestinal transplant. Sequenced here: unstimulated CD4+ T cells sorted from spleen or lymph node cells, sampled before transplant. The chain joins TRBV11-3 to TRBJ2-7; no clear D. CDR3 nucleotide sequence: TGTGCCAGCAGCTTAGAGAACGCAGCTAACTACGAGCAGTACTTC. This gives the protein CASSLENAANYEQYF.